The 18 T cell receptor beta chains given below trace back to one sample, sequenced in a study of shared clonotypes between healthy human individuals. The data were produced by immunoSEQ multiplex PCR, yet TCRdb's version contains in-frame clones alone and is incomplete. The profile shows about 1.4 million clones, around 97% of them singletons. The specimen was naive CD4+ T cells sorted from blood. The subset here: CD45RA+ positively selected. All receptors derive from a man aged 30 to 39 in good health.

This clone was seen just once. This chain uses TRBV4-2 with TRBJ1-5; a weak D match, TRBD1 (5 bases). The CDR3 covers 16 residues. CDR1 and CDR2 (germline): LGHNA, YNFKEQ. V shed 2 bases and J shed 4 bases, with 15 bases lying between them. The CDR3 DNA reads TGTGCCAGCAGCCAATTGGTTGGCAGGGATAATCAGCCCCAGCATTTT. Protein sequence: CASSQLVGRDNQPQHF.

The chain employs TRBV5-1 and TRBJ2-1, with TRBD1 identical over 7 bases. With V trimmed by 4 bases and J by 5 bases, 15 bases remained unmatched. The germline CDR1 and CDR2 sequences are SGHRS and YFSETQ. The CDR3 runs 17 residues. DNA of the CDR3: TGCGCCAGCAGCCCGTACCGACAGGGTTTGATGGACAATGAGCAGTTCTTC. This translates into CASSPYRQGLMDNEQFF.

The genes are TRBV2 and TRBJ2-7; 8 bases are shared with TRBD2. Germline V gives CDR1 SNHLY, CDR2 FYNNEI. CDR3 size: 15 residues. The J segment lost 2 bases and the V segment lost 6 bases, leaving 9 bases of the junction unmatched. The CDR3 region has the DNA TGTGCCAGCAGGTCGGGTAGCGGGAATGCCTACGAGCAGTACTTC. The encoded protein is CASRSGSGNAYEQYF.

J is TRBJ2-7 and V is TRBV12-5; 12 bases match TRBD1. The V segment lost 0 bases and the J segment 6 bases; nucleotides outside the gene matches: 15. In germline, CDR1 is LGHNT, CDR2 FRNRAP. CDR3 size: 19 residues. The CDR3 reads CASGLVAFRDRGQGSEQYF. The CDR3 DNA reads as TGTGCTAGTGGTTTGGTCGCTTTTAGGGACAGGGGGCAAGGGAGCGAGCAGTACTTC.

The rearrangement links TRBV30 to TRBJ2-7; 10 nucleotides agree with TRBD2. The CDR3 loop spans 13 amino acids. After removal of 3 bases from V and 4 bases from J, the junction contained 3 bases not matched to a gene. Germline V gene data show CDR1 as GTSNPN and CDR2 as SVGIG (reference sequence). CDR3 DNA sequence: TGTGCCTGGAGGCTAGCGGGAGTGTACGAGCAGTACTTC. This gives the protein CAWRLAGVYEQYF.

The genes are TRBV4-1 and TRBJ2-3; unclear D gene. Germline V CDR1 and CDR2: MGHRA, YSYEKL. The V and J ends lost 0 bases and 4 bases respectively, with 14 bases between them. CDR3 size: 16 residues. The CDR3 nucleotides read TGCGCCAGCAGCCAAGACCCGGGTATCGGTGCAGATACGCAGTATTTT. Protein: CASSQDPGIGADTQYF.

The rearrangement uses TRBV18 and TRBJ2-7; D is ambiguous. Per germline, CDR1 KGHSH and CDR2 LQKENI. Trimming left V 3 bases short and J 5 bases short, with 14 bases between. The length of the CDR3 is 14 residues. CDR3 coding DNA: TGTGCCAGCTCACCCCGCCGCCTCATTAACGAGCAGTACTTC. Translation gives CASSPRRLINEQYF.

The V and J genes are TRBV19 and TRBJ1-1; 9 nucleotides match TRBD1. Per germline, CDR1 LNHDA and CDR2 SQIVND (reference sequence). The CDR3 is made up of 15 amino acids. The junction had 5 bases not matched to a gene; V was cut back by 4 bases and J by 2 bases. DNA for the CDR3: TGTGCCAGTAGTACGGGGGGACAGGGAAACACTGAAGCTTTCTTT. This encodes CASSTGGQGNTEAFF.

This clone occurred once. The chain is built from TRBV5-1 and TRBJ2-5; no clear D gene. Trimming shortened V by 0 bases and J by 2 bases, and 11 bases separated the two germline ends. The CDR3 runs 15 residues. In germline, CDR1 is SGHRS, CDR2 YFSETQ. The CDR3 DNA reads as TGCGCCAGCAGCTTGGCCTCGGTTGCTCAAGAGACCCAGTACTTC. Its translation: CASSLASVAQETQYF. Combining the CDR3 with reference TRBV5-1 and TRBJ2-5 gives the whole variable domain KAGVTQTPRYLIKTRGQQVTLSCSPISGHRSVSWYQQTPGQGLQFLFEYFSETQRNKGNFPGRFSGRQFSNSRSEMNVSTLELGDSALYLCASSLASVAQETQYFGPGTRLLVL.

The V call is TRBV5-4, the J call TRBJ2-2; 10 positions match TRBD1. CDR1 and CDR2 (germline): SGHNT, YYREEE (reference sequence). J was trimmed by 7 bases and V by 4 bases; bases with no gene match: 10. The CDR3 extends over 16 amino acids. The CDR3 spells CASSPRDRGVIGELFF. DNA of the CDR3: TGTGCCAGCAGCCCTCGGGACAGGGGCGTCATCGGGGAGCTGTTTTTT.

CDR3 protein: CASSLGWQGDQPQHF. CDR3 nucleotide sequence: TGTGCCAGCAGCTTAGGTTGGCAGGGGGACCAGCCCCAGCATTTT. V is TRBV11-2 and J is TRBJ1-5, with 7 bases fitting TRBD1. In germline, CDR1 is SGHAT, CDR2 FQNNGV. The CDR3 extends over 15 amino acids. The V and J ends lost 1 base and 7 bases, in that order; junction bases with no gene match: 7.

The chain has TRBV28 and TRBJ1-4, with D perhaps matching TRBD1 (6 bases). With 2 bases removed from V and 7 bases from J, the gap between germline ends came to 11 bases. This CDR3 comprises 14 residues. Germline values: CDR1 MDHEN, CDR2 SYDVKM. The CDR3 region has the DNA TGTGCCAGCAGTTTAGGGGGGGCTGCTGAAAAACTGTTTTTT. Translating it yields CASSLGGAAEKLFF.

This rearrangement joins TRBV11-2 to TRBJ2-3; D is possibly TRBD2 (7 bases). The germline V gene encodes CDR1 SGHAT and CDR2 FQNNGV. The CDR3 sequence is 14 residues long. V was shortened by 5 bases and J by 5 bases, with 14 bases between the two germline ends. CDR3 nucleotides: TGTGCCAGCAGCACAGGAGGGGGGGAAGATACGCAGTATTTT. Amino acids: CASSTGGGEDTQYF. The full variable domain, in which reference TRBV11-2 and TRBJ2-3 provide the parts outside the CDR3, is EAGVAQSPRYKIIEKRQSVAFWCNPISGHATLYWYQQILGQGPKLLIQFQNNGVVDDSQLPKDRFSAERLKGVDSTLKIQPAKLEDSAVYLCASSTGGGEDTQYFGPGTRLTVL.

This rearrangement joins TRBV15 to TRBJ1-3; tentative D call: TRBD1 (6 bases). Germline values: CDR1 LNHNV, CDR2 YYDKDF (reference sequence). The length of the CDR3 is 16 residues. V was pared by 0 bases and J by 0 bases, with 9 bases between. The CDR3 reads CATSRDFRGSGNTIYF. As DNA, the CDR3 is TGTGCCACCAGCAGAGATTTCAGGGGCTCTGGAAACACCATATATTTT.

The chain couples TRBV28 to TRBJ1-5, with 7 nucleotides matching TRBD1. Trimming took 3 bases from V and 2 from J; bases not matched to a gene: 1. CDR3 length equals 14 residues. The germline V gene has CDR1 MDHEN and CDR2 SYDVKM. CDR3 residues: CASSFGQGNQPQHF. CDR3 sequence (DNA): TGTGCCAGCAGTTTCGGACAGGGCAATCAGCCCCAGCATTTT.

V gene TRBV6-5 combines with J gene TRBJ2-2; D might be TRBD2 (5 bases). V was clipped by 5 bases and J by 5 bases, with 6 bases between them. CDR1 and CDR2 (germline): MNHEY, SVGAGI. CDR3 size: 12 residues. CDR3 DNA: TGTGCCAGCAGTAGGGAGACCGGGGAGCTGTTTTTT. Its protein product is CASSRETGELFF.

This sequence joins TRBV5-1 and TRBJ2-5, with D tentatively TRBD1 (5 bases). Trimming left V 4 bases short and J 2 bases short, with 9 bases between. This CDR3 contains 13 residues. Germline-derived CDR1 and CDR2 are SGHRS and YFSETQ. This CDR3 is CASSRPGQETQYF. In DNA form, the CDR3 reads TGCGCCAGCAGCCGTCCAGGGCAAGAGACCCAGTACTTC.

The sample holds one count of this clone. The chain has TRBV14 and TRBJ2-5, with D perhaps matching TRBD2 (6 bases). V was clipped by 11 bases and J by 6 bases, with 25 bases between them. The CDR3 is 15 residues long. Germline CDR1 and CDR2: SGHDN and FVKESK. The CDR3 nucleotides read TGTGCCCTCGGGTCTAGCGCAAGACCTGGGAAGACCCAGTACTTC. Amino acids: CALGSSARPGKTQYF.